This T cell receptor beta chain was sequenced for a study of blood T cell repertoires in COVID-19. Study overall: Samples representing acute and convalescent COVID-19 were sourced from the United States, Italy and Spain. T cells, B-cell-depleted T cells, or PBMCs supplied cDNA or gDNA.

The CDR3 is made up of 15 amino acids. Germline trimming cut 2 bases from V and 4 bases from J; bases unmatched to any gene: 3. Germline V gene lookup returns CDR1 SGHRS and CDR2 YFSETQ. In the authors' workflow: By means of reference gene primer amplification, nucleated cell counts were estimated. Here immunoSEQ multiplex PCR was the method, and the copy in TCRdb shows in-frame clones only, minus some. That table is the source of V, J and clone size, and D and trimming were worked out from the DNA. Among fewer than 60,000 clones listed, 79% were seen once. V usage is TRBV5-1 and J usage is TRBJ2-1; 10 nucleotides agree with TRBD2. Sequenced: peripheral blood. The receptor was derived from a man between 70 and 80 years old with acute or convalescent COVID-19. This CDR3 is CASSFSGGSYNEQFF. The CDR3, as DNA: TGCGCCAGCAGCTTTAGCGGGGGGTCTTACAATGAGCAGTTCTTC.